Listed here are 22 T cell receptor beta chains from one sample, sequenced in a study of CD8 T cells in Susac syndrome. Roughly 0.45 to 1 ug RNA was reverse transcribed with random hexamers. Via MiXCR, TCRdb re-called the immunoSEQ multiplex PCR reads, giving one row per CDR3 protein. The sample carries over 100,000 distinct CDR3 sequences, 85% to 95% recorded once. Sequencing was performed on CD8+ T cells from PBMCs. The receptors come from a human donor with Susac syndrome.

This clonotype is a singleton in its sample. In DNA form, the CDR3 reads TGTGCCAGCAGTTTTACAGGGGGCATCACTGAAGCTTTCTTT. This sequence encodes CASSFTGGITEAFF. The V call is TRBV27, the J call TRBJ1-1; 9 nucleotides align to TRBD1. Germline V CDR1 and CDR2: MNHEY, SMNVEV (reference sequence). J was trimmed by 4 bases and V by 3 bases; bases with no gene match: 3. The CDR3 is 14 residues long.

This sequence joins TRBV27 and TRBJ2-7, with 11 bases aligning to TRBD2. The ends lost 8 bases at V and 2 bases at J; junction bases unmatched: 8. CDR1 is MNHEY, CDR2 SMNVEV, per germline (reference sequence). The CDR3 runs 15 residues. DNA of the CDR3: TGTGCCAGCCGGGACCCTAGCGGGGGGACCTACGAGCAGTACTTC. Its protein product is CASRDPSGGTYEQYF.

The CDR3 loop reads CSVIGGREQYF. The CDR3 DNA is TGCAGCGTTATAGGGGGGCGCGAGCAGTACTTC. The chain recombines TRBV29-1 with TRBJ2-7; the D call may be TRBD1 or TRBD2 (6 bases each). The CDR3 length is 11 residues. V was trimmed by 5 bases and J by 6 bases, leaving 11 bases between them. Germline V gives CDR1 SQVTM, CDR2 ANQGSEA.

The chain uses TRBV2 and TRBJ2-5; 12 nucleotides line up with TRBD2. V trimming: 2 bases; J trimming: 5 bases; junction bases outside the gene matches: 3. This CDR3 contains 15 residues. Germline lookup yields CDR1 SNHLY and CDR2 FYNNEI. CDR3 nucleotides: TGTGCCAGCAGTGAACTAGCGGGGGGGTGGGAGACCCAGTACTTC. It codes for CASSELAGGWETQYF.

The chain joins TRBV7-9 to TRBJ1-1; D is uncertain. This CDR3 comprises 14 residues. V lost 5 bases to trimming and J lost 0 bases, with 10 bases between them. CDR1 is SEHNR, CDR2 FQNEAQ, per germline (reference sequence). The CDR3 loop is CASSLERLNTEAFF. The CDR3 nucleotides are TGTGCCAGCAGCCTCGAGCGATTGAACACTGAAGCTTTCTTT.

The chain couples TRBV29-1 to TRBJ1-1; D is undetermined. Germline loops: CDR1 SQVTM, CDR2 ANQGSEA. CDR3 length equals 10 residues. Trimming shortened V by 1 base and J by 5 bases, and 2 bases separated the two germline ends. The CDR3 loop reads CSVEVTEAFF. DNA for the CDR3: TGCAGCGTTGAAGTGACTGAAGCTTTCTTT.

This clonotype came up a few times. The CDR3 bases are TGTGCCAGCAGCTCGGGACTAGCGGCCTACGAGCAGTACTTC. As protein: CASSSGLAAYEQYF. The chain has TRBV5-6 and TRBJ2-7; TRBD2 matches 11 bases. CDR3 length: 14 residues. Unmatched junction bases numbered 1, after V lost 3 bases and J lost 2 bases. Per the germline V gene, CDR1 is SGHDT and CDR2 is YYEEEE.

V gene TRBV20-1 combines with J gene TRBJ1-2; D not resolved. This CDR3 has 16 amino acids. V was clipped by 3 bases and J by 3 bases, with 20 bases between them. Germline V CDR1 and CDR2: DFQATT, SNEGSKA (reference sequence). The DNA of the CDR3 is TGCAGTGCTAGGGGTTCCCTCGACAAGGGAGACTATGGCTACACCTTC. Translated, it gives CSARGSLDKGDYGYTF.

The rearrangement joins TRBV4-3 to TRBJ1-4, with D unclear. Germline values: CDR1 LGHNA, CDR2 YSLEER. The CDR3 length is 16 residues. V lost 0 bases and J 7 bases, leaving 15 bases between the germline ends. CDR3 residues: CASSQDGEGKGEKLFF. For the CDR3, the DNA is TGCGCCAGCAGCCAAGATGGGGAGGGTAAGGGTGAAAAACTGTTTTTT.

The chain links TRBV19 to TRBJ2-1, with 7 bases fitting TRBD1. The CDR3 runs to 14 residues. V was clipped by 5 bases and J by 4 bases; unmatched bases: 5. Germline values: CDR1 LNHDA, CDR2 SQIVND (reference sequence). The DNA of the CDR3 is TGTGCCAGTAGTGTCGGGACAGTATACAATGAGCAGTTCTTC. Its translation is CASSVGTVYNEQFF. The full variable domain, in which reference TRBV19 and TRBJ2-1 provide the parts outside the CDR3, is DGGITQSPKYLFRKEGQNVTLSCEQNLNHDAMYWYRQDPGQGLRLIYYSQIVNDFQKGDIAEGYSVSREKKESFPLTVTSAQKNPTAFYLCASSVGTVYNEQFFGPGTRLTVL.

The CDR3 protein is CSVEAAGELFF. DNA of the CDR3: TGCAGCGTTGAAGCAGCGGGGGAGCTGTTTTTT. The chain combines TRBV29-1 with TRBJ2-2; D not certain. The CDR3 is 11 residues long. The ends were cut back, 1 base at V and 8 bases at J, with 5 bases in the middle. The germline V gene has CDR1 SQVTM and CDR2 ANQGSEA.

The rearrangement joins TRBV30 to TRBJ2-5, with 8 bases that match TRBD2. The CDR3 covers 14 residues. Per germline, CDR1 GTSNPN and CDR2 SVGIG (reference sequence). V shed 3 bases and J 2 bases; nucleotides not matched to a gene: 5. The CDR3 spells CAWSSTGGQETQYF. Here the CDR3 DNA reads TGTGCCTGGAGCTCTACGGGGGGGCAAGAGACCCAGTACTTC.

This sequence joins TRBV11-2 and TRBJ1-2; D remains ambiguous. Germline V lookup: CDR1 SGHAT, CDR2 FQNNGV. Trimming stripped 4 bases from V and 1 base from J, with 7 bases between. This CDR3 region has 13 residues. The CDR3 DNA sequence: TGTGCCAGCAGCTCGGACGTTAACTATGGCTACACCTTC. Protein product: CASSSDVNYGYTF.

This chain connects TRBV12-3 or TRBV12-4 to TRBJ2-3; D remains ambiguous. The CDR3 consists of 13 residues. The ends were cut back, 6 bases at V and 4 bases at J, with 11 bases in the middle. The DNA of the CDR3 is TGTGCCAGCAGCCGAGCGTGGTCAGATACGCAGTATTTT. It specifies CASSRAWSDTQYF.

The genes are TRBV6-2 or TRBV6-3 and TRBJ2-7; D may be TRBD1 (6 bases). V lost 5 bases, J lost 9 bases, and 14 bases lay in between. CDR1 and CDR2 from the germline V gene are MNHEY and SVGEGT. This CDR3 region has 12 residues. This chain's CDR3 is CASSPGQTGQYF. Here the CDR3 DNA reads TGTGCCAGCAGTCCCGGACAGACCGGGCAGTACTTC.

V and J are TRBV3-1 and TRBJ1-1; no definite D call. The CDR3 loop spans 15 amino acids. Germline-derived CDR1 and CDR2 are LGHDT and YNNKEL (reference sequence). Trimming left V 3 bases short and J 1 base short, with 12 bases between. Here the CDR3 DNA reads TGTGCCAGCAGCCATGCAGGTCTAGGGAACACTGAAGCTTTCTTT. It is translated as CASSHAGLGNTEAFF.

The CDR3 sequence is CARRQGTGELFF. In DNA form, the CDR3 reads TGCGCCCGACGACAGGGGACCGGGGAGCTGTTTTTT. The chain combines TRBV23-1 with TRBJ2-2; TRBD1 agrees at 8 bases. TRBV23-1 is marked as an open reading frame, function uncertain. With V trimmed by 11 bases and J by 5 bases, 4 bases remained unmatched. CDR3 length: 12 residues.

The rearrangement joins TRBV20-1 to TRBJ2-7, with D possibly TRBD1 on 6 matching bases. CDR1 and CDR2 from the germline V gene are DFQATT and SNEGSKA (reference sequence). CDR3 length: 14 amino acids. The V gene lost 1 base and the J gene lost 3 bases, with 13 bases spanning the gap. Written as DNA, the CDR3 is TGCAGTGCTAGAGTCCGGCTGGACAGCTACGAGCAGTACTTC. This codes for CSARVRLDSYEQYF.

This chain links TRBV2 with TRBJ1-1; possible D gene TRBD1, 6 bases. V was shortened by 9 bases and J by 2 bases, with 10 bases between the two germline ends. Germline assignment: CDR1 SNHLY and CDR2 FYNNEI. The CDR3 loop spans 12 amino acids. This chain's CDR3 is CASVGGNTEAFF. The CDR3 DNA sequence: TGTGCCAGTGTTGGGGGCAACACTGAAGCTTTCTTT.

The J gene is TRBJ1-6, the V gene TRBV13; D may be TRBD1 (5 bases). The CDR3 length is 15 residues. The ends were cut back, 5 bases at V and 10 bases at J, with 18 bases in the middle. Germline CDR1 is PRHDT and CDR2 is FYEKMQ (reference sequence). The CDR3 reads CASSQYSGTDSPLHF. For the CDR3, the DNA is TGTGCCAGCAGCCAATACTCCGGGACTGACTCACCCCTCCACTTT.

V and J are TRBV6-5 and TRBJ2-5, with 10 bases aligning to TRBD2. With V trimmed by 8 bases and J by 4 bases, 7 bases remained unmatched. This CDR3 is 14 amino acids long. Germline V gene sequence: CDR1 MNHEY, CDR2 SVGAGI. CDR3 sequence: CASRRAGGGETQYF. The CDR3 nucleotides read TGTGCCAGCCGACGAGCGGGGGGGGGAGAGACCCAGTACTTC.

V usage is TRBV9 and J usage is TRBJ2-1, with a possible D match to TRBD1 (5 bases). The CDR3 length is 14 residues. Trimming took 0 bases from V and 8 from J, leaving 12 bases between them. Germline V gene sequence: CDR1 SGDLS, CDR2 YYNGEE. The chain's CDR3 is CASSVGQGFDEQFF. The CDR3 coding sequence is TGTGCCAGCAGCGTAGGGCAGGGTTTTGATGAGCAGTTCTTC.